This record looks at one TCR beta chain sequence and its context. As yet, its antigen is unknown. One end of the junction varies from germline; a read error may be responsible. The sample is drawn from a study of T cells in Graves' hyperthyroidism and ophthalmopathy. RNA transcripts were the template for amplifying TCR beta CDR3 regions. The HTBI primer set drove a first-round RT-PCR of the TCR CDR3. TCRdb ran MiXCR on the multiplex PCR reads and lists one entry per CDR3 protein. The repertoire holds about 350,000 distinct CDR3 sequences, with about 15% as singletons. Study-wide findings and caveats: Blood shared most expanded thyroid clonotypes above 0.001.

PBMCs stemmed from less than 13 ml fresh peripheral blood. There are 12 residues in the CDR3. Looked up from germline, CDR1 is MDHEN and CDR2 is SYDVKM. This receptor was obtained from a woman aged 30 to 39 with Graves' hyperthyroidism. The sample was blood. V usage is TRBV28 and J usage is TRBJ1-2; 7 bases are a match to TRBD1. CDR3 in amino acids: CASRPGGGGHTF. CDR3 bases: TGTGCCAGCAGGCCAGGGGGGGGTGGCCACACCTTC.